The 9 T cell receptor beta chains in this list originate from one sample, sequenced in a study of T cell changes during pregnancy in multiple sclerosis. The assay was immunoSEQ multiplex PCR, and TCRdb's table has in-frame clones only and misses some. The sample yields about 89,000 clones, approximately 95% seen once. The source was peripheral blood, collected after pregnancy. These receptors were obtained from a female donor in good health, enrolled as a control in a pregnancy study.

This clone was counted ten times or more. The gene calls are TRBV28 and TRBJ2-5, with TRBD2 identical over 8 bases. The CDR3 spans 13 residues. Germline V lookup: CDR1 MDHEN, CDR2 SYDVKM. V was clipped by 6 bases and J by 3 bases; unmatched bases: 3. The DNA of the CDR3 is TGTGCCAGCAGCCCCGGGGGGGAAGAGACCCAGTACTTC. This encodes CASSPGGEETQYF.

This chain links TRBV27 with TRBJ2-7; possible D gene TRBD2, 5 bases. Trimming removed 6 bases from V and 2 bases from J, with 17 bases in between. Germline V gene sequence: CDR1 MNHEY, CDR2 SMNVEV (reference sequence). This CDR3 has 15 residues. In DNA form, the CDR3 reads TGTGCCAGCAGCTCACCCATGCGGGCAGCCTACGAGCAGTACTTC. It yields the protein CASSSPMRAAYEQYF.

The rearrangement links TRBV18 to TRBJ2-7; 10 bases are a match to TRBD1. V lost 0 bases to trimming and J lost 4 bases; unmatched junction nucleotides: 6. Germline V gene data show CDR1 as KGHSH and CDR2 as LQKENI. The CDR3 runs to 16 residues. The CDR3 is CASSPPGTGALYEQYF. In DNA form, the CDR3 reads TGTGCCAGCTCACCACCCGGGACAGGGGCCCTTTACGAGCAGTACTTC. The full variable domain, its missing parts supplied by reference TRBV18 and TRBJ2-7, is NAGVMQNPRHLVRRRGQEARLRCSPMKGHSHVYWYRQLPEEGLKFMVYLQKENIIDESGMPKERFSAEFPKEGPSILRIQQVVRGDSAAYFCASSPPGTGALYEQYFGPGTRLTVT.

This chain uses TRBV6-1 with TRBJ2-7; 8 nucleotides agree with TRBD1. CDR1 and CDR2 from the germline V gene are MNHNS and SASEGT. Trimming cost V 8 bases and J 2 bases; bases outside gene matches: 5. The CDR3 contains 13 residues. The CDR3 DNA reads TGTGCCAGCCGAGACAGGGGAACCTACGAGCAGTACTTC. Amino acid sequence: CASRDRGTYEQYF.

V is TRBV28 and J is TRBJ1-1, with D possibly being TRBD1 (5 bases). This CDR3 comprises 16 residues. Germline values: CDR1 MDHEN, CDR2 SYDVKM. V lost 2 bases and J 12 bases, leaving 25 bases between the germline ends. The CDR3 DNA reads TGTGCCAGCAGTTTAACTTCCGGGGGAACTCCGCTGAGGTCTTTCTTT. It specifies CASSLTSGGTPLRSFF.

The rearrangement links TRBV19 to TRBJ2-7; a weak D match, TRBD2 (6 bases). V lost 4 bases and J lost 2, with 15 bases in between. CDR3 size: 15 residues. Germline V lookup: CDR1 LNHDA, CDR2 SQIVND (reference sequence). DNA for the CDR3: TGTGCCAGTAGTACAACCGGGACTGGGGCCTACGAGCAGTACTTC. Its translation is CASSTTGTGAYEQYF. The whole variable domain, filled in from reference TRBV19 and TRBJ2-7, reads DGGITQSPKYLFRKEGQNVTLSCEQNLNHDAMYWYRQDPGQGLRLIYYSQIVNDFQKGDIAEGYSVSREKKESFPLTVTSAQKNPTAFYLCASSTTGTGAYEQYFGPGTRLTVT.

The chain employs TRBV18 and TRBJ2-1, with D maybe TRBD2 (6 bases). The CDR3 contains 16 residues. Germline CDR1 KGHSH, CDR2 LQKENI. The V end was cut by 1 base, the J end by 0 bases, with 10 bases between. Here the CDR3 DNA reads TGTGCCAGCTCACCACTTATGGAGGGCTCCTACAATGAGCAGTTCTTC. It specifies CASSPLMEGSYNEQFF.

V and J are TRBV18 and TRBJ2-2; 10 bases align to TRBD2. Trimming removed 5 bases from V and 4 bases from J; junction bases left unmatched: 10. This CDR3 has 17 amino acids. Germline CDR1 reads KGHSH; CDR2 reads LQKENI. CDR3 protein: CASSSSLAGVVTGELFF. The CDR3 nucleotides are TGTGCCAGCTCAAGTTCCCTAGCGGGAGTTGTCACCGGGGAGCTGTTTTTT.

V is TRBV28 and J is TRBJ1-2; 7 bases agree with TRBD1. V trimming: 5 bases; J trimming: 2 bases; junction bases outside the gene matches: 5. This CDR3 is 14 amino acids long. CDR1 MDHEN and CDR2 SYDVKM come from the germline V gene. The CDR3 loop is CASSLGTANYGYTF. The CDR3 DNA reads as TGTGCCAGCAGTCTAGGGACAGCGAACTATGGCTACACCTTC.